Listed below are T cell receptor beta chains from one sample, sequenced in a study of shared clonotypes between healthy human individuals. The table came from immunoSEQ multiplex PCR; TCRdb's copy has only in-frame clones and leaves some out. The repertoire consists of 2.3 million or so clones, with over 90% occurring once and the leading ten covering 0.39%. Sequences were obtained from naive CD4+ T cells from PBMCs. The origin of the receptors is a man between 18 and 29 years old in good health. Some clones in this sample may be carry-over from other donors' samples. The CDR3 runs from the conserved cysteine through the conserved F or W. D genes are given only for firm matches. Some rows have no size entry. The others give once, few or many, or a class for an expanded clone.

length	D	V	J	size	DNA	CDR3
16	-	TRBV6-5	TRBJ1-5	-	TGTGCCAGCAGTTACGAGGGTGGCTTCCCCGGTCAGCCCCAGCATTTT	CASSYEGGFPGQPQHF
18	-	TRBV12-2	TRBJ2-1	-	TGTGCAAGTCGCTTAGGCGGGCGGGAGGGCCCTAGTAAAAATGAGCAGTTCTTC	CASRLGGREGPSKNEQFF
11	-	TRBV20-1	TRBJ2-3	-	TGCAGTGCTAGTGGGAAAGCTACGCAGTATTTT	CSASGKATQYF
12	-	TRBV7-3	TRBJ2-7	once	TGTGCCAGCAGCTCTATCGACAGAATCCAGTACTTC	CASSSIDRIQYF
14	TRBD2	TRBV9	TRBJ2-5	-	TGTGCCAGCAGCTCTTTCGGGGGGACTAGCGTACAGTACTTC	CASSSFGGTSVQYF
15	-	TRBV5-1	TRBJ1-4	-	TGCGCCAGCAGCTTACAGACAACCCCTAATGAAAAACTGTTTTTT	CASSLQTTPNEKLFF
11	-	TRBV5-8	TRBJ1-2	-	TGTGCCAGCAGCCTGACAGCGGGCTACACCTTC	CASSLTAGYTF
15	TRBD1	TRBV11-2	TRBJ2-5	-	TGTGCCAGCAGCTTAGGCAGGGGGCTAGCAGAGACCCAGTACTTC	CASSLGRGLAETQYF
16	-	TRBV6-5	TRBJ1-2	-	TGTGCCAGCAGTTTTATGTCAGGGCGAGCTAACTATGGCTACACCTTC	CASSFMSGRANYGYTF
16	TRBD2	TRBV7-9	TRBJ2-1	-	TGTGCCAGCAGCCAAGGGACTAGCGGGCGGCACAATGAGCAGTTCTTC	CASSQGTSGRHNEQFF
14	-	TRBV6-5	TRBJ1-1	-	TGTGCCAGCAGTTACTCCAGGGGAGGGTTTGAAGCTTTCTTT	CASSYSRGGFEAFF
14	TRBD1	TRBV5-1	TRBJ2-1	-	TGCGCCAGCAGCCCCGGGACAGGGGAAGATGAGCAGTTCTTC	CASSPGTGEDEQFF
15	-	TRBV29-1	TRBJ2-7	-	TGCAGCGTTGAAATCCCCGGGTTAAGTTCCTACGAGCAGTACTTC	CSVEIPGLSSYEQYF
17	TRBD2	TRBV11-3	TRBJ2-5	-	TGTGCCAGCAGCTTTTCAACCGCTAGCGGGGGTCAAGAGACCCAGTACTTC	CASSFSTASGGQETQYF
15	-	TRBV6-1	TRBJ1-2	-	TGTGCCAGCACCATAAGCCCCCAGGGCAACTATGGCTACACCTTC	CASTISPQGNYGYTF
17	-	TRBV7-6	TRBJ2-5	-	TGTGCCAGCAGCTTAGGCCCCCCCGGGGGTGGCCAAGAGACCCAGTACTTC	CASSLGPPGGGQETQYF
14	TRBD1	TRBV30	TRBJ2-1	-	TGTGCCTCGATTGACAGGGCCGGCTACAATGAGCAGTTCTTC	CASIDRAGYNEQFF
14	-	TRBV11-3	TRBJ2-2	-	TGTGCCAGCAGCTTAGGCGGGGACACCGGGGAGCTGTTTTTT	CASSLGGDTGELFF
16	TRBD2	TRBV11-3	TRBJ2-1	-	TGTGCCAGCAGCTTAGGCCCAGCGGGAGGGGACAATGAGCAGTTCTTC	CASSLGPAGGDNEQFF
12	-	TRBV14	TRBJ2-1	-	TGTGCCAGCAGCCAAGTTCTCGTTGAGCAGTTCTTC	CASSQVLVEQFF
15	TRBD1	TRBV4-1	TRBJ2-7	-	TGCGCCAGCAGCCAAACAGGGGTCCCGCTCTACGAGCAGTACTTC	CASSQTGVPLYEQYF
15	-	TRBV5-5	TRBJ2-3	-	TGTGCCAGCAGCTTGGCCACTACGGGACCAGATACGCAGTATTTT	CASSLATTGPDTQYF
17	-	TRBV7-9	TRBJ1-1	-	TGTGCCAGCAGCCGCCTACGACCCTCAATGTCGAACACTGAAGCTTTCTTT	CASSRLRPSMSNTEAFF
11	-	TRBV6-1	TRBJ2-3	-	TGTGCCAGCAGTGAAGGGCATACGCAGTATTTT	CASSEGHTQYF
12	-	TRBV29-1	TRBJ1-3	-	TGCGGGACGGATGCCTCTGGAAACACCATATATTTT	CGTDASGNTIYF
14	-	TRBV9	TRBJ2-1	-	TGTGCCAGCAGCGTTTCTACTCGCAACAATGAGCAGTTCTTC	CASSVSTRNNEQFF
16	-	TRBV13	TRBJ1-2	-	TGTGCCAGCAGCTTAAAGTCTATCGGAACGATTTATGGCTACACCTTC	CASSLKSIGTIYGYTF
12	-	TRBV7-9	TRBJ1-1	-	TGTGCCAGCAGCTCTCAGGGGATCGGAGCTTTCTTT	CASSSQGIGAFF
13	-	TRBV19	TRBJ2-7	-	TGTGCCAGTAATAGCGGTGGGGCCTACGAGCAGTACTTC	CASNSGGAYEQYF
19	-	TRBV21-1	TRBJ2-2	-	TGTGCCAGCAGCACCTCTCGACAGGGGGGCCGCTTCATCGCCGGGGAGCTGTTTTTT	CASSTSRQGGRFIAGELFF
15	TRBD2	TRBV5-5	TRBJ2-7	-	TGTGCCAGCAGCCTCGGACTAGCGGGAGTCTACGAGCAGTACTTC	CASSLGLAGVYEQYF
14	TRBD2	TRBV27	TRBJ2-3	-	TGTGCCAGCAGTTTATCGGGTGGCGGGGGTACGCAGTATTTT	CASSLSGGGGTQYF
19	TRBD1	TRBV5-1	TRBJ1-3	-	TGCGCCAGCAGCCCGTTCGGTTCAGGGGGCCGTCACTCTGGAAACACCATATATTTT	CASSPFGSGGRHSGNTIYF
13	-	TRBV12-2	TRBJ2-7	-	TGTGCAAGTCGCTTAGTTTTGGGCTACGAGCAGTACTTC	CASRLVLGYEQYF
13	-	TRBV7-3	TRBJ2-2	-	TGTGCCAGCAGCTTAAGGTTGCGCGGGGAGCTGTTTTTT	CASSLRLRGELFF
12	-	TRBV28	TRBJ1-4	-	TGTGCCAGCAACCAGGGGAAGGAAAAACTGTTTTTT	CASNQGKEKLFF
17	-	TRBV21-1	TRBJ1-5	-	TGTGCCAGCAGCAATCCTACGGACAGGTGGAGCAATCAGCCCCAGCATTTT	CASSNPTDRWSNQPQHF
18	TRBD2	TRBV5-1	TRBJ2-7	-	TGCGCCAGCAGCATACAGCCGGGACTAGCGGGAGACGGGGCCGAGCAGTACTTC	CASSIQPGLAGDGAEQYF
15	TRBD1	TRBV5-1	TRBJ1-2	-	TGCGCCAGCAGCTACGGGACAGGCGTTAACTATGGCTACACCTTC	CASSYGTGVNYGYTF
16	-	TRBV29-1	TRBJ2-3	-	TGCAGCGTTGGGGGGGGCTCCCGGACTAGCACAGATACGCAGTATTTT	CSVGGGSRTSTDTQYF
14	-	TRBV6-1	TRBJ1-1	once	TGTGCCAGCAGTGGGGGGGCAGTGAACACTGAAGCTTTCTTT	CASSGGAVNTEAFF
14	-	TRBV30	TRBJ1-1	-	TGTGCCTGTCTTACCGGAGGGAGTAACACTGAAGCTTTCTTT	CACLTGGSNTEAFF
13	-	TRBV5-4	TRBJ2-3	-	TGTGCCAGCTCGGGAGTGGGTCCAGATACGCAGTATTTT	CASSGVGPDTQYF
15	-	TRBV7-2	TRBJ2-7	-	TGTGCCAGCAGCCAAAGGTCTGCAGCTACCTACGAGCAGTACTTC	CASSQRSAATYEQYF
14	-	TRBV5-1	TRBJ2-5	-	TGCGCCAGCAGCCCCAACAGGGTCCAAGAGACCCAGTACTTC	CASSPNRVQETQYF
12	-	TRBV28	TRBJ2-3	few	TGTGCCAGCACCACCCGGGGCGATACGCAGTATTTT	CASTTRGDTQYF
20	TRBD2	TRBV6-1	TRBJ2-7	-	TGTGCCAGCAGTGAAGTTGGGACTAGCGGGATAGAAGCGGCATCCTACGAGCAGTACTTC	CASSEVGTSGIEAASYEQYF